A single sample gave rise to the 9 T cell receptor beta chains below, sequenced in a study of cytomegalovirus exposure and HLA in healthy donors. The PCR had 60 Vbeta and 13 Jbeta primers. Here immunoSEQ multiplex PCR was the method, and the copy in TCRdb shows in-frame clones only, minus some. This table has 150,000 or so clones, almost 85% appearing once. Specimen: PBMCs. The receptors originated from a man under 40 in good health and CMV-seropositive.

V is TRBV15 and J is TRBJ1-2; D is ambiguous. Germline lookup yields CDR1 LNHNV and CDR2 YYDKDF (reference sequence). V was cut by 0 bases and J by 8 bases, with 10 bases left in between. The CDR3 is made up of 13 amino acids. The CDR3: CATSRDRPRGYTF. CDR3 nucleotide sequence: TGTGCCACCAGCAGAGATCGCCCGAGGGGCTACACCTTC. The entire variable domain, with the rest obtained from reference TRBV15 and TRBJ1-2, is as follows: DAMVIQNPRYQVTQFGKPVTLSCSQTLNHNVMYWYQQKSSQAPKLLFHYYDKDFNNEADTPDNFQSRRPNTSFCFLDIRSPGLGDTAMYLCATSRDRPRGYTFGSGTRLTVV.

This clone was found a few times. The chain has TRBV5-1 and TRBJ1-1; tentatively, D is TRBD1 (5 bases). The CDR3 totals 14 residues. CDR1 and CDR2 (germline): SGHRS, YFSETQ. V lost 1 base to trimming and J lost 2 bases, with 9 bases between them. The CDR3 loop reads CASSLQGPNTEAFF. The CDR3 DNA reads TGCGCCAGCAGCTTGCAGGGCCCCAACACTGAAGCTTTCTTT.

J is TRBJ2-3 and V is TRBV6-1; 10 bases fit TRBD2. CDR1 and CDR2 (germline): MNHNS, SASEGT. The CDR3 extends over 15 amino acids. J was trimmed by 5 bases and V by 6 bases; bases with no gene match: 8. The CDR3 loop is CASRSGGAGKDTQYF. In nucleotides, the CDR3 is TGTGCCAGCAGAAGCGGGGGGGCCGGTAAAGATACGCAGTATTTT.

The count of this clone is one. V gene TRBV19 combines with J gene TRBJ2-5, with D perhaps TRBD1 (6 bases). V was cut by 4 bases and J by 0 bases, with 6 bases left in between. Germline V CDR1 and CDR2: LNHDA, SQIVND (reference sequence). The CDR3 runs to 13 residues. This CDR3 is CASSNRDQETQYF. CDR3 nucleotide sequence: TGTGCCAGTAGTAACAGGGACCAAGAGACCCAGTACTTC.

This chain joins TRBV5-1 and TRBJ2-3; possibly TRBD1 for D (6 bases). The V end was cut by 4 bases, the J end by 1 base, with 16 bases between. The CDR3 has 16 amino acids. Germline loops: CDR1 SGHRS, CDR2 YFSETQ. The CDR3: CASSPPGTQGTDTQYF. The CDR3 DNA reads as TGCGCCAGCAGCCCTCCCGGGACACAAGGCACAGATACGCAGTATTTT.

A few counts support this clone. The junction departs from the called germline gene at one end, perhaps through a read error. The chain employs TRBV7-9 and TRBJ2-7, with a weak D call TRBD2 (5 bases). Germline values: CDR1 SEHNR, CDR2 FQNEAQ (reference sequence). The CDR3 runs to 12 residues. CDR3 DNA sequence: TGTTCCAGCAGCCAAGAGGGAGACGAGCAGTACTTC. It encodes CSSSQEGDEQYF.

The rearrangement joins TRBV7-6 to TRBJ1-1; D might be TRBD1 (5 bases). V dropped 1 base and J dropped 1 base, with 13 bases sitting between them. From germline, CDR1 is SGHVS and CDR2 FNYEAQ. CDR3 size: 16 residues. The CDR3 DNA is TGTGCCAGCAGCTTAGTTGCCAGGGCGAAGAACACTGAAGCTTTCTTT. As protein: CASSLVARAKNTEAFF. Full variable domain (missing parts from reference TRBV7-6 and TRBJ1-1): GAGVSQSPRYKVTKRGQDVALRCDPISGHVSLYWYRQALGQGPEFLTYFNYEAQQDKSGLPNDRFSAERPEGSISTLTIQRTEQRDSAMYRCASSLVARAKNTEAFFGQGTRLTVV.

CDR3 DNA sequence: TGTGCCAGCAGCTCCCCAGGATTCTCTGGAAACACCATATATTTT. This gives the protein CASSSPGFSGNTIYF. The rearrangement links TRBV7-9 to TRBJ1-3; D is unclear. Germline CDR1 reads SEHNR; CDR2 reads FQNEAQ (reference sequence). The CDR3 covers 15 residues. V gave up 4 bases and J gave up 0 bases, with 10 bases separating them.

This clone was recorded a few times. V and J are TRBV5-4 and TRBJ1-1, with 8 bases identical to TRBD1. Germline assignment: CDR1 SGHNT and CDR2 YYREEE (reference sequence). The CDR3 is made up of 15 amino acids. V shed 0 bases and J 1 base; nucleotides not matched to a gene: 2. CDR3 protein: CASSLGTGQNTEAFF. CDR3 sequence (DNA): TGTGCCAGCAGCTTGGGGACAGGGCAGAACACTGAAGCTTTCTTT. Supplemented by reference TRBV5-4 and TRBJ1-1, the full variable domain reads ETGVTQSPTHLIKTRGQQVTLRCSSQSGHNTVSWYQQALGQGPQFIFQYYREEENGRGNFPPRFSGLQFPNYSSELNVNALELDDSALYLCASSLGTGQNTEAFFGQGTRLTVV.